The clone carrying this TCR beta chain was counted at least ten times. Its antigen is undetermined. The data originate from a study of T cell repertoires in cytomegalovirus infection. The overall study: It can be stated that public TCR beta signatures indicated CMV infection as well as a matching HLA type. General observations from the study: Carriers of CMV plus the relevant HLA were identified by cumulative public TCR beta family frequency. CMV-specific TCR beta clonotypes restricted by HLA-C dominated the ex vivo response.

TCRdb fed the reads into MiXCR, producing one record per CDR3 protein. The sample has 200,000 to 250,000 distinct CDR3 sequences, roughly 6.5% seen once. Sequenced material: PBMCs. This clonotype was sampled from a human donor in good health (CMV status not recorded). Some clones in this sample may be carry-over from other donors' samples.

The CDR3 loop reads CASSNRDRAAREQYF. CDR3 DNA sequence: TGTGCCAGCAGTAACCGGGACAGGGCAGCCAGGGAGCAGTACTTC. The chain has TRBV12-3 or TRBV12-4 and TRBJ2-7, with TRBD1 matching 9 bases. V dropped 5 bases and J dropped 7; count of bases not matched to a gene: 12. This CDR3 comprises 15 residues.